The 9 T cell receptor beta chains listed next were all sequenced from one sample in a study of beta chain features in type 1 diabetes. These receptors' targets are unknown. Regarding the study as a whole: Moderately but significantly shorter TCRB CDR3s were found in Type 1 diabetes patients in all four CD4+ subsets.

Every bit of the isolated RNA underwent reverse transcription, so sequencing read expressed TCRB transcripts. TCRdb keeps only in-frame clones here, not all; method: immunoSEQ multiplex PCR. This table holds 310,000 or so clones, approximately 16% found once. The source material was naive CD4+ T cells from blood. The receptor set was obtained from a man aged 18 to 35 with type 1 diabetes.

This chain uses TRBV7-2 with TRBJ1-2; maybe TRBD1 (6 bases). This CDR3 has 13 residues. With 1 base removed from V and 8 bases from J, the gap between germline ends came to 11 bases. CDR1 is SGHTA and CDR2 is FQGNSA in the germline V gene. The CDR3: CASSLGYGGGYTF. In nucleotides, the CDR3 is TGTGCCAGCAGCTTAGGGTATGGGGGCGGCTACACCTTC. Looking up the rest from reference TRBV7-2 and TRBJ1-2 gives the full variable domain: GAGVSQSPSNKVTEKGKDVELRCDPISGHTALYWYRQSLGQGLEFLIYFQGNSAPDKSGLPSDRFSAERTGGSVSTLTIQRTQQEDSAVYLCASSLGYGGGYTFGSGTRLTVV.

The gene calls are TRBV4-3 and TRBJ2-5; D perhaps matches TRBD1 (5 bases). V lost 4 bases and J lost 5, with 14 bases in between. The CDR3 length is 14 residues. CDR1 and CDR2 (germline): LGHNA, YSLEER. The CDR3 protein is CASSPDQGSETQYF. As DNA, the CDR3 is TGCGCCAGCAGCCCCGACCAGGGATCCGAGACCCAGTACTTC.

The table lists this clone with a few counts. The chain employs TRBV18 and TRBJ2-7; tentative D call: TRBD1 (6 bases). The V and J ends lost 3 bases and 6 bases respectively, with 15 bases between them. This CDR3 region has 14 residues. Germline V CDR1 and CDR2: KGHSH, LQKENI. CDR3 residues: CASSPDSQLPEQYF. The CDR3 nucleotides read TGTGCCAGCTCACCGGACAGCCAGCTACCCGAGCAGTACTTC. Combining the CDR3 with reference TRBV18 and TRBJ2-7 gives the whole variable domain NAGVMQNPRHLVRRRGQEARLRCSPMKGHSHVYWYRQLPEEGLKFMVYLQKENIIDESGMPKERFSAEFPKEGPSILRIQQVVRGDSAAYFCASSPDSQLPEQYFGPGTRLTVT.

This clone has a handful of counts. The chain has TRBV5-4 and TRBJ2-1; TRBD2 matches 8 bases. The length of the CDR3 is 17 residues. Germline V gene sequence: CDR1 SGHNT, CDR2 YYREEE (reference sequence). The V gene end was trimmed by 6 bases and the J gene end by 3 bases; junction bases not matched to a gene: 14. For the CDR3, the DNA is TGTGCCAGCACCGTTTCCCCGCTAGCGGGTTACTACAATGAGCAGTTCTTC. Its protein is CASTVSPLAGYYNEQFF.

The genes are TRBV5-1 and TRBJ2-5, with D perhaps matching TRBD1 (6 bases). The CDR3 is made up of 16 amino acids. Trimming stripped 4 bases from V and 4 bases from J, with 20 bases between. Germline CDR1 SGHRS, CDR2 YFSETQ. CDR3 nucleotide sequence: TGCGCCAGCAGCGGGAGTCAGGGGAGTAAAGGAGAGACCCAGTACTTC. This translates into CASSGSQGSKGETQYF.

The chain carries TRBV6-6 and TRBJ2-7; D is possibly TRBD1 (5 bases). Germline V gene sequence: CDR1 MNHNY, CDR2 SVGAGI (reference sequence). Between the trimmed V and J ends, which lost 7 bases and 4 bases, there was a span of 20 bases. CDR3 length equals 15 residues. CDR3 sequence: CASKDGSRALYEQYF. The CDR3 nucleotides read TGTGCCAGCAAAGACGGATCCAGGGCCCTGTACGAGCAGTACTTC.

The V call is TRBV5-1, the J call TRBJ2-1; TRBD2 agrees at 12 bases. CDR1 SGHRS and CDR2 YFSETQ come from the germline V gene. Trimming removed 4 bases from V and 9 bases from J; junction bases left unmatched: 8. The CDR3 covers 15 residues. The CDR3 DNA is TGCGCCAGCAGCCTGACTAGCGGGAGCCTGGTTGAGCAGTTCTTC. This codes for CASSLTSGSLVEQFF.

This clone was picked up a small number of times. The genes are TRBV29-1 and TRBJ2-7, with 7 bases identical to TRBD1. From germline, CDR1 is SQVTM and CDR2 ANQGSEA. The CDR3 consists of 12 residues. J lost 3 bases, V lost 5 bases, and 4 bases had no gene match. This chain's CDR3 is CSVQRDSYEQYF. The DNA for the CDR3 is TGCAGCGTTCAACGGGACAGCTACGAGCAGTACTTC.

This chain uses TRBV18 with TRBJ1-6; 8 nucleotides agree with TRBD1. Looked up from germline, CDR1 is KGHSH and CDR2 is LQKENI. V was clipped by 5 bases and J by 5 bases; unmatched bases: 5. The CDR3 contains 15 residues. The CDR3 DNA sequence: TGTGCCAGCTCAGTCCGGGACAGGAATAATTCACCCCTCCACTTT. It translates to CASSVRDRNNSPLHF.